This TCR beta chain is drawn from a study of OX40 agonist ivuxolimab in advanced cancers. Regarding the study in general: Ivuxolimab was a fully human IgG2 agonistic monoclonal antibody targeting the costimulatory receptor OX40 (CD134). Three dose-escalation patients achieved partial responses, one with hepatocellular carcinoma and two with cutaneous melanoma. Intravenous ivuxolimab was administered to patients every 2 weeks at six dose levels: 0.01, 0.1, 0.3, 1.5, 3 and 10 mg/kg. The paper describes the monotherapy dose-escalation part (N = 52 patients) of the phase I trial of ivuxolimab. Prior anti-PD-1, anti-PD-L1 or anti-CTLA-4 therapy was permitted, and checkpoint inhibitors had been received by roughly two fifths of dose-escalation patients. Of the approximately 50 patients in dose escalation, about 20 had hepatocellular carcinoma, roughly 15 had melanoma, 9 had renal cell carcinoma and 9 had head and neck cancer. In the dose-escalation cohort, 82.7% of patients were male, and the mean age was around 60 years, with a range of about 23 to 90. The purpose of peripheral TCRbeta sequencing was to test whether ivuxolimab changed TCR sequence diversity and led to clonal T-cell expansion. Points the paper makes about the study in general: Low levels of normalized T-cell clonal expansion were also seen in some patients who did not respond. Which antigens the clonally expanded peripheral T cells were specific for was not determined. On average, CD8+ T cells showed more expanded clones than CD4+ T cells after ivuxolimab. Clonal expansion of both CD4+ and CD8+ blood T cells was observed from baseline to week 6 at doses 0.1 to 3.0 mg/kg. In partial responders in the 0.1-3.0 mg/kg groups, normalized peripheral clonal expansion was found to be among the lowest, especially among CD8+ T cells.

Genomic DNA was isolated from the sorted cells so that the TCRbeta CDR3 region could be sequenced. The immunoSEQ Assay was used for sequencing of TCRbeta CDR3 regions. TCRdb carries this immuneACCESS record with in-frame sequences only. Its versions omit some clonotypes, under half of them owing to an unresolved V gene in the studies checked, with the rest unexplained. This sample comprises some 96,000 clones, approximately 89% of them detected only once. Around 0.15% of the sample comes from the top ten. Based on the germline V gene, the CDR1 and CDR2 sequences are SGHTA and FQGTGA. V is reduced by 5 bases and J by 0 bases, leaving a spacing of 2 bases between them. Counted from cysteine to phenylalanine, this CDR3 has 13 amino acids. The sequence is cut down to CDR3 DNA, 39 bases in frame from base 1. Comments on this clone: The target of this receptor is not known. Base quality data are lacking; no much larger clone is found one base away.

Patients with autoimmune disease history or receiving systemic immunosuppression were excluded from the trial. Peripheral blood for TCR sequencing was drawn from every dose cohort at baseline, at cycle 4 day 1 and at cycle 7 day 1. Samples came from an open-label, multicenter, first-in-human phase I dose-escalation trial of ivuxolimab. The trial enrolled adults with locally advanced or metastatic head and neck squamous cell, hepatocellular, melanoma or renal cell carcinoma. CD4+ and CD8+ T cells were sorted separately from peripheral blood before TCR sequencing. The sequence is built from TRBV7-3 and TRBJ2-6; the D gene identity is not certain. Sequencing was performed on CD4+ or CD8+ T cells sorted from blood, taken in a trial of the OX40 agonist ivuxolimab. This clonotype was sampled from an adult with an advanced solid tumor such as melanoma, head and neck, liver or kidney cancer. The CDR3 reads CASSNSGANVLTF. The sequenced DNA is TGTGCCAGCAGCAACTCTGGGGCCAACGTCCTGACTTTC.